This TCR beta chain came from a study of T cell responses to AZD1222 COVID-19 vaccine. The data were produced by immunoSEQ multiplex PCR, yet TCRdb's version contains in-frame clones alone and is incomplete. The table shows more than 85,000 clones, with about four fifths occurring only once. V lost 2 bases to trimming and J lost 0 bases, with 5 bases between them. Germline loops: CDR1 LGHNT, CDR2 FRNRAP. The CDR3 totals 14 residues. The sequence derives from an adult who received the AZD1222 COVID-19 vaccine. Sequencing used peripheral blood, obtained 28 days after the second AZD1222 dose. The chain couples TRBV12-5 to TRBJ1-3; D ambiguous. The chain's CDR3 is CASGLSASGNTIYF. CDR3 nucleotides: TGTGCTAGTGGTTTGTCGGCCTCTGGAAACACCATATATTTT.